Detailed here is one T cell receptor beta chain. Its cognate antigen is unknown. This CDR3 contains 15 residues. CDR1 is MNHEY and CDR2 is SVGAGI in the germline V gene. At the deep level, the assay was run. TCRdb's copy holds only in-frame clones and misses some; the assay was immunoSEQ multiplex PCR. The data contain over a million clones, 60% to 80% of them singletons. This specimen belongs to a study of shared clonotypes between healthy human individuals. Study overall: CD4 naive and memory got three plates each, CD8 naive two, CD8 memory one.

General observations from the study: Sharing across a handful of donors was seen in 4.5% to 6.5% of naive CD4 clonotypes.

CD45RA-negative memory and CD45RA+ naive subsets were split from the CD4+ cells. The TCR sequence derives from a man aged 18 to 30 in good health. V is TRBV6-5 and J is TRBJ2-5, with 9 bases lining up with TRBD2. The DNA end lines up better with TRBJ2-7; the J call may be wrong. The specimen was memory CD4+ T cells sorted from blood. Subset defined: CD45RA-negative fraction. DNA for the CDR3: TGTGCCAGCAGTGGCCCGACTAGCGGATCCTACGAGCAGTACTTC. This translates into CASSGPTSGSYEQYF.